This is a list of T cell receptor beta chains from one sample in a study of T-cell memory formation after mild COVID-19. From the 5' RACE reads, TCRdb called clonotypes with MiXCR, one entry per CDR3 protein. The profile covers about 260,000 distinct CDR3 sequences, with 15% to 20% appearing a single time and over 20% taken by the ten largest. What was sequenced was PBMCs or a T cell subset sorted from them (not recorded which). The receptors here all came from a man aged 18-30 years who had mild COVID-19 (a few samples of this study predate the infection). Cell type and time point are not known. Each CDR3 is given with its conserved first and last residue. The D gene is left open where the match is weak. A row's size may be missing; if present it is once, few, many or a size class.

clone_size: many; v_call: TRBV5-1; j_call: TRBJ1-1; d_call: NA; cdr3_aa: CASSLGVNTEAFF; cdr3_nt: TGTGCCAGCAGCTTAGGGGTGAACACTGAAGCTTTCTTT
clone_size: few; v_call: TRBV7-7; j_call: TRBJ2-2; d_call: TRBD2; cdr3_aa: CASSSLPETSGGENTGELFF; cdr3_nt: TGTGCCAGCAGCTCGCTACCGGAGACTAGCGGGGGCGAGAACACCGGGGAGCTGTTTTTT
clone_size: NA; v_call: TRBV20-1; j_call: TRBJ2-7; d_call: NA; cdr3_aa: CSALSPRGDEQYF; cdr3_nt: TGCAGTGCACTATCTCCCCGTGGGGACGAGCAGTACTTC
clone_size: NA; v_call: TRBV29-1; j_call: TRBJ2-5; d_call: TRBD1; cdr3_aa: CSVEGWTGSKETQYF; cdr3_nt: TGCAGCGTTGAAGGTTGGACAGGAAGTAAAGAGACCCAGTACTTC
clone_size: NA; v_call: TRBV4-1; j_call: TRBJ2-1; d_call: NA; cdr3_aa: CASSQDQGGNEQFF; cdr3_nt: TGCGCCAGCAGCCAAGATCAGGGGGGCAATGAGCAGTTCTTC
clone_size: many; v_call: TRBV5-1; j_call: TRBJ2-7; d_call: NA; cdr3_aa: CASSLTQGNYEQYF; cdr3_nt: TGCGCCAGCAGCCTGACGCAGGGGAACTACGAGCAGTACTTC
clone_size: few; v_call: TRBV7-9; j_call: TRBJ1-1; d_call: TRBD1; cdr3_aa: CASSLMGQGNTEAFF; cdr3_nt: TGTGCCAGCAGCTTAATGGGACAGGGAAATACTGAAGCTTTCTTT
clone_size: many; v_call: TRBV7-6; j_call: TRBJ1-4; d_call: NA; cdr3_aa: CASSLGRPGQEKLFF; cdr3_nt: TGTGCCAGCAGCTTGGGAAGACCGGGCCAAGAAAAACTGTTTTTT
clone_size: few; v_call: TRBV5-5; j_call: TRBJ2-4; d_call: NA; cdr3_aa: CASSLSFRQNIQYF; cdr3_nt: TGTGCCAGCAGCTTGAGCTTCCGTCAAAACATTCAGTACTTC
clone_size: many; v_call: TRBV24-1; j_call: TRBJ1-1; d_call: NA; cdr3_aa: CATSAKGEGAEAFF; cdr3_nt: TGTGCCACCAGTGCCAAGGGGGAGGGAGCTGAAGCTTTCTTT
clone_size: NA; v_call: TRBV6-1; j_call: TRBJ1-1; d_call: TRBD1; cdr3_aa: CASSRTGRGTEAFF; cdr3_nt: TGTGCCAGCAGTCGGACAGGGAGGGGCACTGAAGCTTTCTTT
clone_size: NA; v_call: TRBV7-2; j_call: TRBJ1-2; d_call: TRBD1; cdr3_aa: CASRPGQGFTNYGYTF; cdr3_nt: TGTGCCAGCAGGCCGGGACAGGGCTTCACTAACTATGGCTACACCTTC
clone_size: NA; v_call: TRBV7-6; j_call: TRBJ1-1; d_call: NA; cdr3_aa: CASSLTGDNTEAFF; cdr3_nt: TGTGCCAGCAGCCTGACAGGAGATAACACTGAAGCTTTCTTT
clone_size: few; v_call: TRBV12-3/TRBV12-4; j_call: TRBJ2-2; d_call: TRBD2; cdr3_aa: CASRNSGGSGELLF; cdr3_nt: TGTGCCAGCAGGAATAGCGGGGGGTCCGGGGAGCTGTTGTTT
clone_size: NA; v_call: TRBV20-1; j_call: TRBJ2-2; d_call: NA; cdr3_aa: CSAREAGGRLGELFF; cdr3_nt: TGCAGTGCTAGAGAGGCAGGTGGCAGGCTAGGGGAGCTGTTTTTT
clone_size: NA; v_call: TRBV6-4; j_call: TRBJ2-3; d_call: TRBD2; cdr3_aa: CASSTIAGGTDTQYF; cdr3_nt: TGTGCCAGCAGCACCATAGCGGGGGGGACAGATACGCAGTATTTT
clone_size: few; v_call: TRBV12-5; j_call: TRBJ2-7; d_call: NA; cdr3_aa: CASGLENEQYF; cdr3_nt: TGTGCTAGTGGTTTGGAAAACGAGCAGTACTTC
clone_size: many; v_call: TRBV5-1; j_call: TRBJ2-3; d_call: TRBD2; cdr3_aa: CASSMPVSGGATDTQYF; cdr3_nt: TGCGCCAGCAGCATGCCGGTGAGCGGGGGGGCCACAGATACGCAGTATTTT
clone_size: NA; v_call: TRBV4-3; j_call: TRBJ1-1; d_call: NA; cdr3_aa: CASSLNLKTEAFF; cdr3_nt: TGCGCCAGCAGCCTGAACCTAAAGACTGAAGCTTTCTTT
clone_size: NA; v_call: TRBV7-2; j_call: TRBJ2-7; d_call: NA; cdr3_aa: CASSDNPGLQQYF; cdr3_nt: TGTGCCAGCAGCGATAACCCGGGGCTACAGCAGTACTTC
clone_size: NA; v_call: TRBV9; j_call: TRBJ2-2; d_call: NA; cdr3_aa: CASSGHSNTGELFF; cdr3_nt: TGTGCCAGCAGCGGACATTCGAACACCGGGGAGCTGTTTTTT
clone_size: many; v_call: TRBV5-1; j_call: TRBJ2-3; d_call: TRBD1; cdr3_aa: CASSPGTASTDTQYF; cdr3_nt: TGCGCCAGCAGTCCCGGGACAGCTAGCACAGATACGCAGTATTTT
clone_size: few; v_call: TRBV10-3; j_call: TRBJ2-7; d_call: TRBD1; cdr3_aa: CAISEGDRIEVQYF; cdr3_nt: TGTGCCATCAGTGAGGGGGACAGGATCGAGGTGCAGTACTTC
clone_size: NA; v_call: TRBV10-2; j_call: TRBJ1-2; d_call: NA; cdr3_aa: CASRGTVEANYGYTF; cdr3_nt: TGCGCCAGCAGGGGGACGGTAGAAGCTAACTATGGCTACACCTTC
clone_size: few; v_call: TRBV11-2; j_call: TRBJ1-1; d_call: NA; cdr3_aa: CASSLDLGNTEAFF; cdr3_nt: TGTGCCAGCAGCTTAGATCTGGGGAACACTGAAGCTTTCTTT
clone_size: few; v_call: TRBV6-2/TRBV6-3; j_call: TRBJ2-3; d_call: NA; cdr3_aa: CASSYWASTDTQYF; cdr3_nt: TGTGCCAGCAGTTACTGGGCCAGCACAGATACGCAGTATTTT
clone_size: few; v_call: TRBV7-2; j_call: TRBJ2-1; d_call: NA; cdr3_aa: CASTLSSYNEQFF; cdr3_nt: TGTGCCAGCACCCTGAGCTCCTACAATGAGCAGTTCTTC
clone_size: few; v_call: TRBV7-2; j_call: TRBJ2-5; d_call: TRBD1; cdr3_aa: CASRDGTAKETQYF; cdr3_nt: TGTGCCAGCAGGGACGGGACAGCTAAAGAGACCCAGTACTTC
clone_size: few; v_call: TRBV3-1; j_call: TRBJ1-1; d_call: NA; cdr3_aa: CASSQAKDLGSLNTEAFF; cdr3_nt: TGTGCCAGCAGCCAAGCCAAAGATTTAGGGTCCCTGAACACTGAAGCTTTCTTT
clone_size: NA; v_call: TRBV27; j_call: TRBJ1-4; d_call: NA; cdr3_aa: CASVLNSAMGGEKLFF; cdr3_nt: TGTGCCAGCGTACTAAACAGTGCAATGGGTGGGGAAAAACTGTTTTTT
clone_size: many; v_call: TRBV6-2/TRBV6-3; j_call: TRBJ2-1; d_call: NA; cdr3_aa: CASVNMADNEQFF; cdr3_nt: TGTGCCAGCGTAAATATGGCTGACAATGAGCAGTTCTTC
clone_size: few; v_call: TRBV20-1; j_call: TRBJ2-1; d_call: NA; cdr3_aa: CSATPDGYNEQFF; cdr3_nt: TGCAGTGCAACGCCTGACGGTTACAATGAGCAGTTCTTC
clone_size: few; v_call: TRBV5-1; j_call: TRBJ2-1; d_call: NA; cdr3_aa: CASSLWGDTEQFF; cdr3_nt: TGCGCCAGCAGCTTGTGGGGAGACACTGAGCAGTTCTTC
clone_size: NA; v_call: TRBV7-8; j_call: TRBJ2-2; d_call: TRBD2; cdr3_aa: CASSSLAGETGELFF; cdr3_nt: TGTGCCAGCAGCTCCCTAGCGGGGGAAACCGGGGAGCTGTTTTTT
clone_size: NA; v_call: TRBV6-2/TRBV6-3; j_call: TRBJ1-5; d_call: NA; cdr3_aa: CASGLSGYNQPQHF; cdr3_nt: TGTGCCAGCGGCTTATCCGGCTACAATCAGCCCCAGCATTTT
clone_size: NA; v_call: TRBV7-2; j_call: TRBJ2-5; d_call: NA; cdr3_aa: CASSLGHSETQYF; cdr3_nt: TGTGCCAGCAGCTTAGGGCACTCAGAGACCCAGTACTTC
clone_size: few; v_call: TRBV6-5; j_call: TRBJ1-2; d_call: NA; cdr3_aa: CASGTSRDRIGNGYTF; cdr3_nt: TGTGCCAGCGGCACGTCTCGAGACAGAATCGGGAATGGCTACACCTTC
clone_size: many; v_call: TRBV12-3/TRBV12-4; j_call: TRBJ1-4; d_call: TRBD1; cdr3_aa: CASSPTGVVEKLFF; cdr3_nt: TGTGCCAGCAGCCCGACAGGGGTAGTGGAAAAACTGTTTTTT
clone_size: NA; v_call: TRBV7-9; j_call: TRBJ1-4; d_call: NA; cdr3_aa: CASSSSLRPGEKLFF; cdr3_nt: TGTGCCAGCAGCTCCTCCTTGCGTCCCGGTGAAAAACTGTTTTTT
clone_size: few; v_call: TRBV7-2; j_call: TRBJ1-2; d_call: NA; cdr3_aa: CASSLVADPRYGYTF; cdr3_nt: TGTGCCAGCAGCTTAGTGGCAGACCCACGCTATGGCTACACCTTC
clone_size: NA; v_call: TRBV10-3; j_call: TRBJ2-7; d_call: TRBD2; cdr3_aa: CAISGAGVYEQYF; cdr3_nt: TGTGCCATCAGTGGGGCGGGGGTTTACGAGCAGTACTTC
clone_size: NA; v_call: TRBV7-2; j_call: TRBJ2-1; d_call: NA; cdr3_aa: CASSLAGQSWNEQFF; cdr3_nt: TGTGCCAGCAGCTTAGCCGGACAGAGTTGGAATGAGCAGTTCTTC
clone_size: many; v_call: TRBV7-9; j_call: TRBJ2-3; d_call: NA; cdr3_aa: CASSLSATTDTQYF; cdr3_nt: TGTGCCAGCAGCTTATCGGCTACCACAGATACGCAGTATTTT
clone_size: few; v_call: TRBV6-5; j_call: TRBJ1-6; d_call: TRBD1; cdr3_aa: CASSYGQGAGGSPLHF; cdr3_nt: TGTGCCAGCAGTTACGGGCAGGGGGCTGGGGGATCACCCCTCCACTTT
clone_size: NA; v_call: TRBV6-5; j_call: TRBJ2-1; d_call: NA; cdr3_aa: CASSYSSGWNEQFF; cdr3_nt: TGTGCCAGCAGTTACTCGAGCGGATGGAATGAGCAGTTCTTC